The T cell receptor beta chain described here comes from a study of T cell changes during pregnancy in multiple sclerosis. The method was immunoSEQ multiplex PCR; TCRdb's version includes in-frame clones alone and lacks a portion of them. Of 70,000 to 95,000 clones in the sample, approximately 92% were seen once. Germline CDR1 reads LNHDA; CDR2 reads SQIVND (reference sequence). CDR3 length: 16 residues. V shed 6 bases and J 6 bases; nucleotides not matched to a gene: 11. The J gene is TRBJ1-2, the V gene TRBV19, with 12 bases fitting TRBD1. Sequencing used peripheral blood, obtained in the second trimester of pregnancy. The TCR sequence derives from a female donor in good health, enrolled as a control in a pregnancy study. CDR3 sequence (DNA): TGTGCCAGTAGGACACCGGGACAGGGGGCGGGAAATGGCTACACCTTC. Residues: CASRTPGQGAGNGYTF.